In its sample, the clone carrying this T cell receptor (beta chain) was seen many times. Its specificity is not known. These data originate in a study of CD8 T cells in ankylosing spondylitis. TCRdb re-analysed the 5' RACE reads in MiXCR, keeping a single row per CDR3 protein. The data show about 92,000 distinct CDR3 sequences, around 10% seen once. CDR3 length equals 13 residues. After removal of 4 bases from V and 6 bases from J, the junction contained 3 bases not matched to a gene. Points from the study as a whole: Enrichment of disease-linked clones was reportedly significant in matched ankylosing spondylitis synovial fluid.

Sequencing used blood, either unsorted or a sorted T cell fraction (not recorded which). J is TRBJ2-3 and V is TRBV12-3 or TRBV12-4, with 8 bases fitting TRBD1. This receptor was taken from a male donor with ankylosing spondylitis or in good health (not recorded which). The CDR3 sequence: CASSSRGLDTQYF. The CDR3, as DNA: TGTGCCAGCAGTTCCAGGGGGCTGGATACGCAGTATTTT.